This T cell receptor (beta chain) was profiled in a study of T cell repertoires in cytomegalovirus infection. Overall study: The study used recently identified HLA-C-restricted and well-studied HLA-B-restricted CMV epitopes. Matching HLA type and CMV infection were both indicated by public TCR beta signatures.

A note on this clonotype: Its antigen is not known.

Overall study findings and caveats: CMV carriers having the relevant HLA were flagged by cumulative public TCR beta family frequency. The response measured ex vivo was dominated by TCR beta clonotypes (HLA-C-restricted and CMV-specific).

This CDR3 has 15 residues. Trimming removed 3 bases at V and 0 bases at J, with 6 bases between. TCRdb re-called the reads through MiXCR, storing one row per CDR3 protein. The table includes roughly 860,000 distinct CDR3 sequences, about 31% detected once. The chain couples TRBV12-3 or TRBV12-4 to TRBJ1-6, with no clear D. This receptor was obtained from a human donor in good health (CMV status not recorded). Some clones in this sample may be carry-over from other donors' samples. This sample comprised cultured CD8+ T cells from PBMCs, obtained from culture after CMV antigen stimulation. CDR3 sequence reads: CASSFESSYNSPLHF. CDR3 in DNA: TGTGCCAGCAGTTTCGAAAGCTCCTATAATTCACCCCTCCACTTT.